The next 31 T cell receptor beta chains were all read from a single sample in a study of Graves' ophthalmopathy and Graves' hyperthyroidism. Investigators amplified TCR beta CDR3 regions from RNA transcripts. Second-round multiplex PCR followed a first-round RT-PCR using HTBI primers. In TCRdb, the multiplex PCR reads were re-called with MiXCR into one record per CDR3 protein. The sample shows 900,000 to 1,200,000 distinct CDR3 sequences, 36% of them seen only once. The sequencing sample was made of peripheral blood or thyroid tissue (not recorded which). The receptor source for this set is an adult man with Graves' hyperthyroidism.

The chain recombines TRBV29-1 with TRBJ1-6; a possible D gene is TRBD1 (5 bases). The ends were cut back, 8 bases at V and 9 bases at J, with 14 bases in the middle. The CDR3 is 12 residues long. From germline, CDR1 is SQVTM and CDR2 ANQGSEA. DNA of the CDR3: TGCAGCCAACATGGGGCCGGTTCACCCCTCCACTTT. This translates into CSQHGAGSPLHF. Filled out from reference TRBV29-1 and TRBJ1-6, the complete variable domain reads SAVISQKPSRDICQRGTSLTIQCQVDSQVTMMFWYRQQPGQSLTLIATANQGSEATYESGFVIDKFPISRPNLTFSTLTVSNMSPEDSSIYLCSQHGAGSPLHFGNGTRLTVT.

The V and J genes are TRBV9 and TRBJ1-6; D possibly corresponds to TRBD1 (6 bases). V lost 4 bases, J lost 15 bases, and 14 bases lay in between. The germline V gene has CDR1 SGDLS and CDR2 YYNGEE. The CDR3 runs to 12 residues. The CDR3 loop is CASSQDNRDLHF. The CDR3 region has the DNA TGTGCCAGCAGCCAAGATAACAGGGACCTCCACTTT.

The chain recombines TRBV7-6 with TRBJ2-7, with 7 bases that match TRBD1. Germline V gene data show CDR1 as SGHVS and CDR2 as FNYEAQ. Unmatched junction bases numbered 9, after V lost 1 base and J lost 6 bases. The CDR3 sequence is 15 residues long. The CDR3: CASSLEQGGMGEQYF. CDR3 bases: TGTGCCAGCAGCTTAGAACAAGGGGGCATGGGCGAGCAGTACTTC.

The table lists this clonotype with a few counts. This chain joins TRBV6-2 or TRBV6-3 and TRBJ1-5; D may be TRBD1 (5 bases). Per germline, CDR1 MNHEY and CDR2 SVGEGT. Trimming removed 0 bases from V and 5 bases from J, with 20 bases in between. The CDR3 length is 18 residues. CDR3 sequence reads: CASSYSIGRAGRDQPQHF. CDR3 DNA sequence: TGTGCCAGCAGTTACTCGATTGGTCGGGCAGGGCGAGATCAGCCCCAGCATTTT.

In this sample, this clonotype turned up many times. This CDR3 is CAIRETGRTEAFF. CDR3 nucleotide sequence: TGTGCCATCAGGGAGACAGGGCGGACTGAAGCTTTCTTT. The V and J genes are TRBV10-3 and TRBJ1-1; 7 positions match TRBD1. The ends lost 6 bases at V and 5 bases at J; junction bases unmatched: 6. Germline CDR1 ENHRY, CDR2 SYGVKD. The CDR3 loop spans 13 amino acids.

This sequence joins TRBV7-9 and TRBJ1-1, with D tentatively TRBD1 (5 bases). The V gene's germline CDR1 is SEHNR and CDR2 FQNEAQ (reference sequence). The CDR3 sequence is 14 residues long. The ends were cut back, 1 base at V and 4 bases at J, with 10 bases in the middle. The CDR3 reads CASSLVGGTTEAFF. The CDR3 DNA reads TGTGCCAGCAGCTTAGTAGGAGGGACCACTGAAGCTTTCTTT.

The V and J genes are TRBV25-1 and TRBJ1-2; tentatively, D is TRBD1 (6 bases). The CDR3 is 12 residues long. The V end lost 8 bases, the J end lost 8 bases, and 15 bases lay between the germline ends. Germline values: CDR1 MGHDK, CDR2 SYGVNS. The CDR3 coding sequence is TGTGCCAGCCAGACTCAGGGGAGCGGCTACACCTTC. It translates to CASQTQGSGYTF.

The table lists this clonotype with many counts. The junction does not match germline at one end; this may be a read error. This chain uses TRBV29-1 with TRBJ2-7; perhaps D is TRBD1 or TRBD2 (5 bases each). Germline assignment: CDR1 SQVTM and CDR2 ANQGSEA. There are 18 residues in the CDR3. The CDR3 is CSGPSREHQPLPAYRQGF. The CDR3 nucleotides read TGCAGCGGACCATCGAGGGAACATCAACCCTTACCGGCGTATAGGCAGGGCTTC.

This clonotype was recorded many times. The chain couples TRBV25-1 to TRBJ2-5, with 7 bases fitting TRBD2. The CDR3 is made up of 14 amino acids. CDR1 MGHDK and CDR2 SYGVNS come from the germline V gene. V was clipped by 0 bases and J by 4 bases; unmatched bases: 2. The CDR3 nucleotides are TGTGCCAGCAGTGAATATGGGGGGGGAGAGACCCAGTACTTC. Its translation: CASSEYGGGETQYF.

This clonotype was picked up a small number of times. The chain couples TRBV5-4 to TRBJ1-2, with 8 bases identical to TRBD1. Trimming took 7 bases from V and 4 from J; bases not matched to a gene: 6. This CDR3 is 13 amino acids long. Germline V gives CDR1 SGHNT, CDR2 YYREEE (reference sequence). CDR3 sequence: CASGRQGSYGYTF. The CDR3 nucleotides are TGTGCCAGCGGAAGACAGGGGAGCTATGGCTACACCTTC.

The chain uses TRBV29-1 and TRBJ2-7, with 9 positions matching TRBD2. CDR3 length equals 14 residues. V shed 5 bases and J 3 bases; nucleotides not matched to a gene: 8. Germline V gives CDR1 SQVTM, CDR2 ANQGSEA. The CDR3 sequence is CSVITGTSNYEQYF. Written as DNA, the CDR3 is TGCAGCGTTATAACCGGGACTAGCAACTACGAGCAGTACTTC.

This clonotype came up many times. The chain combines TRBV2 with TRBJ2-7; TRBD2 agrees at 8 bases. The CDR3 loop spans 14 amino acids. Losses at the gene ends were 6 bases for V and 0 bases for J; bases not matched to a gene: 4. The germline gives CDR1 SNHLY, CDR2 FYNNEI. CDR3 residues: CASRTSEISYEQYF. CDR3 nucleotide sequence: TGTGCCAGCAGGACTAGCGAAATCTCCTACGAGCAGTACTTC.

V gene TRBV2 combines with J gene TRBJ1-5; a weak D match, TRBD1 (5 bases). The V and J ends lost 3 bases and 3 bases respectively, with 18 bases between them. The CDR3 has 17 residues. CDR1 and CDR2 (germline): SNHLY, FYNNEI. The CDR3 spells CASSDPQGPRANQPQHF. In DNA, the CDR3 is TGTGCCAGCAGTGACCCGCAGGGTCCTCGGGCCAATCAGCCCCAGCATTTT.

V gene TRBV29-1 combines with J gene TRBJ2-7; TRBD2 is a possible D gene (7 bases). The germline gives CDR1 SQVTM, CDR2 ANQGSEA. V was clipped by 4 bases and J by 12 bases, with 16 bases between them. This CDR3 is built from 11 residues. This chain's CDR3 is CSVAEGGLLYF. In DNA form, the CDR3 reads TGCAGCGTTGCGGAGGGGGGGTTATTGTACTTC.

This clonotype was counted only a few times. The chain joins TRBV25-1 to TRBJ1-2; D gene uncertain. The CDR3 is made up of 9 amino acids. Trimming stripped 10 bases from V and 2 bases from J, with 2 bases between. The germline V gene has CDR1 MGHDK and CDR2 SYGVNS. CDR3 DNA sequence: TGTGCCACCAACTATGGCTACACCTTC. As protein: CATNYGYTF.

Notes on this clonotype: A much larger clone differs by one base, so this may be a read error. V is TRBV7-9 and J is TRBJ1-1; tentatively, D is TRBD1 (6 bases). CDR3 length equals 13 residues. V lost 4 bases and J lost 6, with 12 bases in between. Germline CDR1 reads SEHNR; CDR2 reads FQNEAQ (reference sequence). The chain's CDR3 is CASSYRVYAEAFF. In DNA form, the CDR3 reads TGTGCCAGCAGCTACAGGGTTTACGCTGAAGCTTTCTTT.

The V gene is TRBV6-9, the J gene TRBJ1-2; D not resolved. The CDR3 covers 14 residues. Per the germline V gene, CDR1 is MNHGY and CDR2 is SVAAGI. V was pared by 5 bases and J by 6 bases, with 16 bases between. The CDR3 sequence: CASSEVGRNHGYTF. The CDR3 coding sequence is TGTGCCAGCAGTGAAGTTGGCAGGAATCATGGCTACACCTTC.

In this sample, this clonotype turned up a few times. The chain has TRBV19 and TRBJ2-7; tentatively, D is TRBD1 (5 bases). Germline CDR1 reads LNHDA; CDR2 reads SQIVND (reference sequence). The CDR3 covers 16 residues. Trimming cost V 2 bases and J 3 bases, with 17 bases left between them. The CDR3 sequence: CASSIFGRDFIYEQYF. CDR3 coding DNA: TGTGCCAGTAGTATATTCGGCAGGGATTTTATCTACGAGCAGTACTTC.

The sample holds one count of this clonotype. The chain couples TRBV5-8 to TRBJ2-2; 8 bases are shared with TRBD2. The CDR3 runs to 14 residues. The germline CDR1 and CDR2 sequences are SGHTS and YDEGEE. Germline trimming cut 5 bases from V and 6 bases from J; bases unmatched to any gene: 6. The CDR3 DNA is TGTGCCAGCAGTTCCCGGGGGGGGTCCGGGGAGCTGTTTTTT. Protein product: CASSSRGGSGELFF.

This clonotype was recorded at least ten times. The chain links TRBV12-3 or TRBV12-4 to TRBJ1-1; D is uncertain. With 4 bases removed from V and 0 bases from J, the gap between germline ends came to 9 bases. The CDR3 is 14 amino acids. The CDR3 loop reads CASSSSYLNTEAFF. The DNA of the CDR3 is TGTGCCAGCAGTTCGAGTTATTTGAACACTGAAGCTTTCTTT.

This clonotype was recorded at least ten times. This chain joins TRBV19 and TRBJ1-2; unclear D gene. This CDR3 is built from 13 residues. Germline lookup yields CDR1 LNHDA and CDR2 SQIVND (reference sequence). V was trimmed by 9 bases and J by 1 base, leaving 12 bases between them. CDR3 in DNA: TGTGCCAGCTCTCAGAGCCTTAACTATGGCTACACCTTC. Encoded protein: CASSQSLNYGYTF.

The table lists this clonotype with a count of one. The chain joins TRBV10-3 to TRBJ1-1, with D possibly matching TRBD1 (5 bases). The CDR3 sequence is 16 residues long. The germline V gene has CDR1 ENHRY and CDR2 SYGVKD. Trimming pared 10 bases from V and 4 bases from J, leaving 25 bases between. CDR3: CAKVPPQVVVSTEAFF. The CDR3 DNA follows: TGTGCCAAGGTGCCACCACAGGTGGTTGTTTCCACTGAAGCTTTCTTT.

With respect to this clonotype: One junction end does not reproduce the germline sequence, and a read error may be involved. The V gene is TRBV10-3, the J gene TRBJ2-6; no firm D call. The CDR3 covers 13 residues. The V gene's germline CDR1 is ENHRY and CDR2 SYGVKD. CDR3 DNA: TGTGCCATCAGTGACTTGCCCATGAGCACTGAAGCTTTC. Protein: CAISDLPMSTEAF.

This clonotype has ten or more counts. V gene TRBV7-2 combines with J gene TRBJ2-2; TRBD2 matches at 11 bases. J was trimmed by 7 bases and V by 2 bases; bases with no gene match: 6. Germline-derived CDR1 and CDR2 are SGHTA and FQGNSA. CDR3 length equals 16 residues. The CDR3 spells CASSLRSGRAGGELFF. CDR3 coding DNA: TGTGCCAGCAGCTTACGTAGCGGGAGGGCCGGCGGGGAGCTGTTTTTT.

This clonotype was counted ten times or more. The chain carries TRBV20-1 and TRBJ2-7; maybe TRBD1 (6 bases). The V end lost 6 bases, the J end lost 0 bases, and 12 bases lay between the germline ends. The germline V gene has CDR1 DFQATT and CDR2 SNEGSKA (reference sequence). This CDR3 has 13 residues. CDR3 amino acids: CSAHQGHSYEQYF. DNA of the CDR3: TGCAGTGCCCACCAGGGACACTCCTACGAGCAGTACTTC.

This clonotype was recorded many times. In DNA, the CDR3 is TGTGCCACCAGCAGAGATAGGGCCGCCGGGTCCGAGCAGTACTTC. It encodes CATSRDRAAGSEQYF. This sequence joins TRBV15 and TRBJ2-7, with unresolved D. Germline loops: CDR1 LNHNV, CDR2 YYDKDF (reference sequence). V dropped 0 bases and J dropped 6 bases, with 15 bases sitting between them. The CDR3 totals 15 residues.

This clonotype was detected ten times or more. The rearrangement links TRBV20-1 to TRBJ1-2; the D gene is possibly TRBD1 (5 bases). V lost 8 bases and J 0 bases, leaving 13 bases between the germline ends. CDR1 DFQATT and CDR2 SNEGSKA come from the germline V gene (reference sequence). This CDR3 is built from 13 residues. CDR3 nucleotides: TGCAGTCCTATCGGGACCTCTAACTATGGCTACACCTTC. Protein sequence: CSPIGTSNYGYTF.

This clonotype has a count of ten or more. The chain links TRBV20-1 to TRBJ1-2; the D gene is possibly TRBD1 (5 bases). Looked up from germline, CDR1 is DFQATT and CDR2 is SNEGSKA (reference sequence). The ends were cut back, 6 bases at V and 7 bases at J, with 15 bases in the middle. This CDR3 is built from 12 residues. The CDR3 is CSARAETGGYTF. As DNA, the CDR3 is TGCAGTGCCAGGGCCGAAACCGGTGGCTACACCTTC.

The chain uses TRBV20-1 and TRBJ2-7, with D perhaps matching TRBD2 (5 bases). V lost 0 bases, J lost 3 bases, and 18 bases lay in between. Germline assignment: CDR1 DFQATT and CDR2 SNEGSKA (reference sequence). The length of the CDR3 is 16 residues. The CDR3 DNA sequence: TGCAGTGCTAGAGATCCAGAGGACGTCGGGAACTACGAGCAGTACTTC. It is translated as CSARDPEDVGNYEQYF.

This clonotype appeared a few times. The genes are TRBV11-2 and TRBJ2-7; 10 bases are a match to TRBD2. This CDR3 spans 14 amino acids. The ends lost 3 bases at V and 4 bases at J; junction bases unmatched: 3. Germline V CDR1 and CDR2: SGHAT, FQNNGV. The CDR3 reads CASSFPGLAYEQYF. The CDR3 DNA reads as TGTGCCAGCAGCTTCCCGGGACTAGCGTACGAGCAGTACTTC.

Details on this clonotype: This may stem from a read error, because a much larger clone lies one nucleotide away. The chain couples TRBV20-1 to TRBJ2-7, with 8 positions matching TRBD2. Germline CDR1 reads DFQATT; CDR2 reads SNEGSKA (reference sequence). V dropped 4 bases and J dropped 0; count of bases not matched to a gene: 8. CDR3 length: 15 amino acids. CDR3 amino acids: CSAKGSGMSSYEQYF. In DNA, the CDR3 is TGCAGTGCTAAAGGTAGCGGGATGAGCTCCTACGAGCAGTACTTC.